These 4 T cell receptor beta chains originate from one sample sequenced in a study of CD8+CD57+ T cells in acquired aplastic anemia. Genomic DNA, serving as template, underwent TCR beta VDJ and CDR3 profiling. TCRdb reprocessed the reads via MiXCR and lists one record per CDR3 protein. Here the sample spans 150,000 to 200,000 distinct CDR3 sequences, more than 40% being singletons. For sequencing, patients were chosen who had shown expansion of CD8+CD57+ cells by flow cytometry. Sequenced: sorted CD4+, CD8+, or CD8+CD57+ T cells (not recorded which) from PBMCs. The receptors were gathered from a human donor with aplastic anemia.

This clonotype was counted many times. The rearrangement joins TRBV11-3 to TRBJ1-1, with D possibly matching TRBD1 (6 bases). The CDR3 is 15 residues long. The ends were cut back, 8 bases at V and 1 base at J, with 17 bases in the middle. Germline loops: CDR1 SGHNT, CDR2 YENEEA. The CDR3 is CASQQGLGPNTEAFF. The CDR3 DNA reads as TGTGCCAGCCAACAGGGTCTTGGGCCGAACACTGAAGCTTTCTTT. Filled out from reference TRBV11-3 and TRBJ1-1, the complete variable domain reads EAGVVQSPRYKIIEKKQPVAFWCNPISGHNTLYWYLQNLGQGPELLIRYENEEAVDDSQLPKDRFSAERLKGVDSTLKIQPAELGDSAVYLCASQQGLGPNTEAFFGQGTRLTVV.

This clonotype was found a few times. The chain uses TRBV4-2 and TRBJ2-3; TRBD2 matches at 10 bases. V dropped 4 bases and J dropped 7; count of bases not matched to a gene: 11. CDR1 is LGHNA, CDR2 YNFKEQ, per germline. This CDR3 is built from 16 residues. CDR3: CASSLPGSGRENTQYF. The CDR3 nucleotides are TGTGCCAGCAGCCTCCCCGGGAGCGGGAGGGAGAATACGCAGTATTTT.

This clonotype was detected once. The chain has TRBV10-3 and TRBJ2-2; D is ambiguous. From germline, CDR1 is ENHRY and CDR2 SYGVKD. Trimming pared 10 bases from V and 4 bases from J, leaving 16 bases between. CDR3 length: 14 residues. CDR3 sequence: CASVAVVGTGELFF. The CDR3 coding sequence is TGTGCCAGCGTTGCCGTTGTGGGCACCGGGGAGCTGTTTTTT.

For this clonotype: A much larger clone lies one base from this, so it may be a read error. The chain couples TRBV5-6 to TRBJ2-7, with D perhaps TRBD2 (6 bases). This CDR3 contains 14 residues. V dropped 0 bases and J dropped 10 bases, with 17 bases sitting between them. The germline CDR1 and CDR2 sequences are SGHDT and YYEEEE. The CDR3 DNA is TGTGCCAGCAGCTTGGTTCGCGGAGGGGTCGATCAGTACTTC. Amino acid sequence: CASSLVRGGVDQYF.